The 7 T cell receptor beta chains presented below share a single source sample, sequenced in a study of blood T cell repertoires in COVID-19. Libraries were prepared by immunoSEQ multiplex PCR; TCRdb keeps only in-frame clonotypes and omits some of them. The sample holds some 490,000 clones; 80% to 90% are singletons and the top ten take 7% to 10%. The specimen was PBMCs or T cells enriched from blood (not recorded which). These receptors all come from a woman aged 55-69 years who had recovered from COVID-19.

The chain carries TRBV18 and TRBJ2-7; perhaps TRBD1 as D (6 bases). The CDR3 extends over 13 amino acids. Germline CDR1 and CDR2: KGHSH and LQKENI. Trimming pared 5 bases from V and 4 bases from J, leaving 12 bases between. Here the CDR3 reads CASSAGQTYEQYF. As DNA, the CDR3 is TGTGCCAGCTCAGCCGGACAGACTTACGAGCAGTACTTC.

For the CDR3, the DNA is TGTGCCAGCAGCGTACGAGCGGCAGGCACAGATACGCAGTATTTT. Its translation: CASSVRAAGTDTQYF. The chain links TRBV9 to TRBJ2-3; perhaps TRBD2 as D (5 bases). V was trimmed by 1 base and J by 1 base, leaving 10 bases between them. The CDR3 loop spans 15 amino acids. Germline V CDR1 and CDR2: SGDLS, YYNGEE.

CDR3 sequence: CASSDNREGNTIYF. Written as DNA, the CDR3 is TGTGCCAGCAGCGACAACAGGGAGGGAAACACCATATATTTT. This chain links TRBV9 with TRBJ1-3; tentative D call: TRBD1 (6 bases). CDR1 is SGDLS and CDR2 is YYNGEE in the germline V gene. The CDR3 contains 14 residues. V lost 3 bases, J lost 4 bases, and 11 bases lay in between.

The chain links TRBV7-2 to TRBJ1-3; D is perhaps TRBD1 (6 bases). CDR3 length: 15 residues. CDR1 is SGHTA, CDR2 FQGNSA, per germline. V lost 4 bases to trimming and J lost 1 base, with 11 bases between them. The CDR3 bases are TGTGCCAGCAGCTACGGACAGCTTTCTGGAAACACCATATATTTT. Translating it yields CASSYGQLSGNTIYF.

The chain recombines TRBV30 with TRBJ2-3; D gene unclear. Germline loops: CDR1 GTSNPN, CDR2 SVGIG (reference sequence). V lost 2 bases to trimming and J lost 4 bases, with 13 bases between them. The CDR3 sequence is 14 residues long. The CDR3 DNA sequence: TGTGCCTGGAGTCGACTGACGACGGCAGATACGCAGTATTTT. This encodes CAWSRLTTADTQYF. The whole variable domain, remainder taken from reference TRBV30 and TRBJ2-3, is SQTIHQWPATLVQPVGSPLSLECTVEGTSNPNLYWYRQAAGRGLQLLFYSVGIGQISSEVPQNLSASRPQDRQFILSSKKLLLSDSGFYLCAWSRLTTADTQYFGPGTRLTVL.

The chain joins TRBV9 to TRBJ2-3; D remains unclear. Germline V gene sequence: CDR1 SGDLS, CDR2 YYNGEE. The V gene lost 2 bases and the J gene lost 0 bases, with 7 bases spanning the gap. This CDR3 region has 14 residues. CDR3 sequence: CASSVGRSTDTQYF. For the CDR3, the DNA is TGTGCCAGCAGCGTCGGCAGGAGCACAGATACGCAGTATTTT.

The genes are TRBV5-4 and TRBJ2-7, with 10 bases that match TRBD2. The CDR3 is made up of 15 amino acids. Germline CDR1 SGHNT, CDR2 YYREEE (reference sequence). After removal of 4 bases from V and 4 bases from J, the junction contained 8 bases not matched to a gene. CDR3 in DNA: TGTGCCAGCAGCAGCAGGACTAGCGGTAATTACGAGCAGTACTTC. Translating it yields CASSSRTSGNYEQYF.